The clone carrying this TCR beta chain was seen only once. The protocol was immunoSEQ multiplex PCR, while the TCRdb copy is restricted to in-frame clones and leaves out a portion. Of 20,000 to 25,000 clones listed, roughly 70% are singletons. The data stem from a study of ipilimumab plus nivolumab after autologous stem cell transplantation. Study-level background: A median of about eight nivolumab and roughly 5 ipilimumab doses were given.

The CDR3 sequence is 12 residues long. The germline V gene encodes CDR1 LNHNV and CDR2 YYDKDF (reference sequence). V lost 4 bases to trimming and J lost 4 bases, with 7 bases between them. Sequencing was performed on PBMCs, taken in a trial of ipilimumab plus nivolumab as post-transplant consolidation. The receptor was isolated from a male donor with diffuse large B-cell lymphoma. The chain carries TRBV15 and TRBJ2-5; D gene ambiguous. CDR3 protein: CATSIGRETQYF. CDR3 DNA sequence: TGTGCCACCAGCATCGGACGAGAGACCCAGTACTTC. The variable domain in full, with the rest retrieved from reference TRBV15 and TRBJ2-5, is DAMVIQNPRYQVTQFGKPVTLSCSQTLNHNVMYWYQQKSSQAPKLLFHYYDKDFNNEADTPDNFQSRRPNTSFCFLDIRSPGLGDTAMYLCATSIGRETQYFGPGTRLLVL.